The 17 T cell receptor beta chains below come from one sample, sequenced in a study of cytomegalovirus exposure and HLA in healthy donors. PCR was performed using 60 Vbeta and 13 Jbeta primers. Here immunoSEQ multiplex PCR was the method, and the copy in TCRdb shows in-frame clones only, minus some. There are around 99,000 clones in the sample; 69% occur only once, and 5.4% lies in the top ten. The sequenced sample consisted of PBMCs. These receptors were collected from a woman aged 70-85 years in good health and CMV-seropositive.

This clone was recorded only once. This chain joins TRBV12-5 and TRBJ2-5; 9 bases are shared with TRBD2. Germline trimming cut 2 bases from V and 4 bases from J; bases unmatched to any gene: 8. The germline V gene has CDR1 LGHNT and CDR2 FRNRAP. CDR3 length: 16 residues. This CDR3 reads CASGLTSTSGTETQYF. DNA of the CDR3: TGTGCTAGTGGTTTGACCTCGACTAGCGGAACAGAGACCCAGTACTTC.

The chain has TRBV6-1 and TRBJ1-5; D gene uncertain. The CDR3 length is 13 residues. Trimming removed 4 bases at V and 9 bases at J, with 13 bases between. Germline CDR1 MNHNS, CDR2 SASEGT. CDR3 loop: CASSVSGVRPQHF. CDR3 nucleotides: TGTGCCAGCAGTGTTTCGGGAGTACGGCCCCAGCATTTT.

V and J are TRBV5-4 and TRBJ2-5; D is perhaps TRBD1 (5 bases). The V and J ends lost 1 base and 1 base respectively, with 8 bases between them. The CDR3 has 14 residues. Germline loops: CDR1 SGHNT, CDR2 YYREEE (reference sequence). DNA of the CDR3: TGTGCCAGCAGCTTGCAGGACACCCAAGAGACCCAGTACTTC. Translation: CASSLQDTQETQYF. Full variable domain (rest looked up from reference TRBV5-4 and TRBJ2-5): ETGVTQSPTHLIKTRGQQVTLRCSSQSGHNTVSWYQQALGQGPQFIFQYYREEENGRGNFPPRFSGLQFPNYSSELNVNALELDDSALYLCASSLQDTQETQYFGPGTRLLVL.

This clone was found a few times. The genes are TRBV6-5 and TRBJ1-1, with D hard to call. Trimming cost V 2 bases and J 5 bases, with 9 bases left between them. The CDR3 has 13 residues. Germline loops: CDR1 MNHEY, CDR2 SVGAGI. CDR3 sequence reads: CASSYGWATEAFF. CDR3 DNA sequence: TGTGCCAGCAGTTACGGGTGGGCGACTGAAGCTTTCTTT.

The chain combines TRBV5-4 with TRBJ2-5; 13 nucleotides align to TRBD2. Germline CDR1 and CDR2: SGHNT and YYREEE (reference sequence). The CDR3 is 16 residues long. The junction had 5 bases not matched to a gene; V was cut back by 4 bases and J by 2 bases. The DNA of the CDR3 is TGTGCCAGCAGCCCGGGGGGACTAGCGGGACAAGAGACCCAGTACTTC. It translates to CASSPGGLAGQETQYF.

V usage is TRBV7-2 and J usage is TRBJ2-3, with D perhaps matching TRBD2 (7 bases). CDR3 length: 16 amino acids. Germline CDR1 and CDR2: SGHTA and FQGNSA. V shed 0 bases and J shed 4 bases, with 14 bases lying between them. The CDR3 nucleotides are TGTGCCAGCAGCTTAGCGCCGGGGGCGGGAGCAGATACGCAGTATTTT. Translation: CASSLAPGAGADTQYF.

V and J are TRBV7-2 and TRBJ1-1, with D tentatively TRBD1 (5 bases). The CDR3 is made up of 15 amino acids. Per the germline V gene, CDR1 is SGHTA and CDR2 is FQGNSA. The V end was cut by 4 bases, the J end by 6 bases, with 18 bases between. CDR3 DNA: TGTGCCAGCAGCTATCAATCAGGGAGGGAGGCTGAAGCTTTCTTT. This sequence encodes CASSYQSGREAEAFF.

The genes are TRBV10-3 and TRBJ2-6; D perhaps matches TRBD2 (6 bases). Trimming took 9 bases from V and 0 from J, leaving 18 bases between them. The CDR3 spans 17 residues. The germline V gene has CDR1 ENHRY and CDR2 SYGVKD. For the CDR3, the DNA is TGTGCCATAGGGGACTTGACGCGGGGCTCTGGGGCCAACGTCCTGACTTTC. It yields the protein CAIGDLTRGSGANVLTF.

The chain is built from TRBV2 and TRBJ2-7, with 12 bases fitting TRBD2. CDR1 is SNHLY, CDR2 FYNNEI, per germline. The CDR3 contains 15 residues. The junction had 11 bases not matched to a gene; V was cut back by 7 bases and J by 7 bases. The CDR3 loop reads CASNRLAGAAGEQYF. The CDR3 DNA follows: TGTGCCAGCAATAGACTAGCGGGGGCCGCGGGGGAGCAGTACTTC. Complete variable domain (other parts from reference TRBV2 and TRBJ2-7): EPEVTQTPSHQVTQMGQEVILRCVPISNHLYFYWYRQILGQKVEFLVSFYNNEISEKSEIFDDQFSVERPDGSNFTLKIRSTKLEDSAMYFCASNRLAGAAGEQYFGPGTRLTVT.

Turning to this clone: Germline is not matched at one junction end, which may reflect a read error. J is TRBJ2-1 and V is TRBV7-7; 7 bases match TRBD2. The germline CDR1 and CDR2 sequences are SSHAT and FNYEAQ (reference sequence). There are 15 residues in the CDR3. The CDR3 loop is CASSLTAGVHNEQFF. CDR3 bases: TGTGCTAGCAGCTTAACCGCGGGGGTCCACAATGAGCAGTTCTTC.

V and J are TRBV29-1 and TRBJ2-7; tentative D call: TRBD1 (6 bases). CDR3 length: 12 residues. Between the trimmed V and J ends, which lost 4 bases and 6 bases, there was a span of 13 bases. Germline assignment: CDR1 SQVTM and CDR2 ANQGSEA. The CDR3 sequence: CSVGTVVGEQYF. DNA for the CDR3: TGCAGCGTTGGGACAGTGGTTGGCGAGCAGTACTTC.

The chain uses TRBV28 and TRBJ1-1, with TRBD1 identical over 8 bases. The CDR3 runs 13 residues. CDR1 is MDHEN and CDR2 is SYDVKM in the germline V gene. Trimming at V came to 4 bases and at J to 7 bases, leaving 5 bases not matched to a gene. DNA for the CDR3: TGTGCCAGCAGTTCAGGGGGCGCAAATGAAGCTTTCTTT. This sequence encodes CASSSGGANEAFF.

The rearrangement links TRBV7-2 to TRBJ2-3; 12 bases line up with TRBD2. The length of the CDR3 is 16 residues. Germline CDR1 is SGHTA and CDR2 is FQGNSA. The J segment lost 8 bases and the V segment lost 4 bases, leaving 10 bases of the junction unmatched. CDR3 amino acids: CASSSFLAGGIGTQYF. The CDR3 DNA reads TGTGCCAGCAGCTCCTTTCTAGCGGGGGGGATCGGTACGCAGTATTTT.

The chain is built from TRBV7-2 and TRBJ2-1; 8 bases are a match to TRBD2. Germline assignment: CDR1 SGHTA and CDR2 FQGNSA. The V and J ends lost 5 bases and 7 bases, in that order; junction bases with no gene match: 13. This CDR3 comprises 16 residues. CDR3 bases: TGTGCCAGCAGCGAGAGCTCCGGGGGGGCGAGGAATGAGCAGTTCTTC. Protein product: CASSESSGGARNEQFF.

This chain joins TRBV5-1 and TRBJ1-2, with D possibly matching TRBD1 (5 bases). The CDR3 is made up of 14 amino acids. Germline values: CDR1 SGHRS, CDR2 YFSETQ. V lost 2 bases and J lost 6, with 14 bases in between. Here the CDR3 DNA reads TGCGCCAGCAGCTTACTACTTGACAGCGATGGCTACACCTTC. It codes for CASSLLLDSDGYTF. The full variable domain, completed using reference TRBV5-1 and TRBJ1-2, is KAGVTQTPRYLIKTRGQQVTLSCSPISGHRSVSWYQQTPGQGLQFLFEYFSETQRNKGNFPGRFSGRQFSNSRSEMNVSTLELGDSALYLCASSLLLDSDGYTFGSGTRLTVV.

The rearrangement joins TRBV7-8 to TRBJ1-5; perhaps TRBD1 as D (5 bases). V lost 5 bases, J lost 5 bases, and 19 bases lay in between. The CDR3 loop spans 16 amino acids. CDR1 and CDR2 (germline): SGHVS, FQNEAQ. The CDR3 is CASSLTVVAVDQPQHF. Written as DNA, the CDR3 is TGTGCCAGCAGCCTGACAGTGGTAGCCGTGGATCAGCCCCAGCATTTT.

The J gene is TRBJ2-2, the V gene TRBV6-1; 12 bases are shared with TRBD2. This CDR3 has 20 amino acids. The V segment lost 4 bases and the J segment 0 bases; nucleotides outside the gene matches: 12. Germline V gives CDR1 MNHNS, CDR2 SASEGT. The CDR3 nucleotides read TGTGCCAGCAGTGCTAGCGGGGGGGTTCTTTACAACACGAACACCGGGGAGCTGTTTTTT. Protein: CASSASGGVLYNTNTGELFF.